Described below is a single T cell receptor beta chain sequence and its context. This entry belongs to a study of shared clonotypes between healthy human individuals. The CDR3 spans 15 residues. The germline gives CDR1 SEHNR, CDR2 FQNEAQ (reference sequence). With 5 bases clipped from V and 10 bases from J, the junction kept 16 bases outside the gene matches. The protocol was immunoSEQ multiplex PCR, while the TCRdb copy is restricted to in-frame clones and leaves out a portion. The repertoire has around 980,000 clones, about 80% of them found once; the top ten carry 0.5% to 0.65%. Sequenced: memory CD4+ T cells from PBMCs. The subset is: CD45RA-negative fraction. This receptor was taken from a man between 18 and 35 years old in good health. Some clones in this sample may be carry-over from other donors' samples. This chain links TRBV7-9 with TRBJ1-1, with TRBD1 identical over 7 bases. The DNA of the CDR3 is TGTGCCAGCAGCGAAAGACAGGGAATGAACAAGGCAGCTTTCTTT. Encoded protein: CASSERQGMNKAAFF.